Sequencing of this T cell receptor (beta chain) was carried out in a study of blood T cell repertoires in COVID-19. Study information: Collection of acute and convalescent COVID-19 samples took place in the United States, Italy and Spain. From T cells, B-cell-depleted T cells, or PBMCs came the material, which was cDNA or gDNA.

Original data processing: Quantification of nucleated cells was approximated via reference gene primer amplification. Here immunoSEQ multiplex PCR was the method, and the copy in TCRdb shows in-frame clones only, minus some. V, J and clone size reflect that table, while D and trimming were determined from the DNA. The sample holds more than 200,000 clones, approximately 82% seen once. The V gene's germline CDR1 is LNHDA and CDR2 SQIVND (reference sequence). CDR3 length equals 15 residues. Trimming pared 3 bases from V and 2 bases from J, leaving 13 bases between. This clone was observed a single time.

This receptor was taken from a woman of 80 years or more with active or convalescent COVID-19. The chain combines TRBV19 with TRBJ1-1, with unresolved D. Material: peripheral blood. The CDR3 reads CASSMLGRINTEAFF. In nucleotides, the CDR3 is TGTGCCAGTAGTATGCTAGGGAGAATCAACACTGAAGCTTTCTTT.